The 29 T cell receptor beta chains given below trace back to one sample, sequenced in a study of T cell changes during pregnancy in multiple sclerosis (dated by TCRdb to between 2018 and 2021). The receptor library was made with the immunoSEQ multiplex PCR assay. This immuneACCESS table, as held by TCRdb, lists in-frame sequences with V and J called but not all clones. Of the missing ones, under half trace to an unresolved V gene in checked studies; the others have no known cause. This sample is represented by 65,000 to 85,000 clones; 94% of them were singletons. Roughly 0.9% of the sample belongs to the ten largest clones. The specimen comprised peripheral blood, sampled in the second trimester of pregnancy. The receptors shown here come from a female donor in good health, enrolled as a control in a pregnancy study.

This sequence joins TRBV5-6 and TRBJ2-2; D may be TRBD1 (6 bases). The germline V gene has CDR1 SGHDT and CDR2 YYEEEE. The CDR3 spans 15 residues. V was cut by 2 bases and J by 1 base, with 9 bases left in between. This chain's CDR3 is CASSFVDRNTGELFF. CDR3 coding DNA: TGTGCCAGCAGCTTCGTGGACAGGAACACCGGGGAGCTGTTTTTT.

The genes are TRBV9 and TRBJ2-1; 13 bases are shared with TRBD2. CDR1 and CDR2 (germline): SGDLS, YYNGEE. The ends lost 3 bases at V and 7 bases at J; junction bases unmatched: 10. The CDR3 is 17 amino acids. As DNA, the CDR3 is TGTGCCAGCAGCGCCCTTCCACTAGCGGGAGGGTTGAATGAGCAGTTCTTC. Amino acid sequence: CASSALPLAGGLNEQFF.

J is TRBJ2-5 and V is TRBV29-1; a possible D gene is TRBD2 (5 bases). V lost 4 bases, J lost 5 bases, and 11 bases lay in between. Germline V gene data show CDR1 as SQVTM and CDR2 as ANQGSEA. The CDR3 consists of 12 residues. CDR3 bases: TGCAGCGTTGTGAGAGGGATGGAGACCCAGTACTTC. Its translation is CSVVRGMETQYF.

This chain joins TRBV5-5 and TRBJ1-1, with D tentatively TRBD1 (6 bases). CDR1 and CDR2 (germline): SGHKS, YYEKEE (reference sequence). The length of the CDR3 is 15 residues. Between the trimmed V and J ends, which lost 5 bases and 0 bases, there was a span of 14 bases. This CDR3 reads CASRGYGTLNTEAFF. The CDR3 nucleotides read TGTGCCAGCAGGGGATATGGGACACTGAACACTGAAGCTTTCTTT.

This clone was picked up a small number of times. V usage is TRBV5-1 and J usage is TRBJ1-1, with a possible D match to TRBD1 (5 bases). Trimming removed 4 bases at V and 2 bases at J, with 9 bases between. Germline lookup yields CDR1 SGHRS and CDR2 YFSETQ. The CDR3 runs to 13 residues. The CDR3 DNA reads as TGCGCCAGCAGCGCACAGGTTAACACTGAAGCTTTCTTT. This encodes CASSAQVNTEAFF.

DNA for the CDR3: TGTGCCACCAGCCGGACTAGCGGACCTTACGAGCAGTACTTC. Protein sequence: CATSRTSGPYEQYF. The chain has TRBV15 and TRBJ2-7; the match to TRBD2 covers 10 bases. Germline assignment: CDR1 LNHNV and CDR2 YYDKDF (reference sequence). Trimming removed 5 bases from V and 4 bases from J; junction bases left unmatched: 5. This CDR3 contains 14 residues.

The V call is TRBV5-4, the J call TRBJ2-7, with D possibly matching TRBD1 (5 bases). The CDR3 extends over 14 amino acids. Germline V gene data show CDR1 as SGHNT and CDR2 as YYREEE (reference sequence). With 3 bases removed from V and 3 bases from J, the gap between germline ends came to 13 bases. The CDR3 region is CASSWGGDLYEQYF. The CDR3 region has the DNA TGTGCCAGCAGCTGGGGCGGCGACCTCTACGAGCAGTACTTC. Complete variable domain (other parts from reference TRBV5-4 and TRBJ2-7): ETGVTQSPTHLIKTRGQQVTLRCSSQSGHNTVSWYQQALGQGPQFIFQYYREEENGRGNFPPRFSGLQFPNYSSELNVNALELDDSALYLCASSWGGDLYEQYFGPGTRLTVT.

This rearrangement joins TRBV28 to TRBJ2-7; 9 nucleotides agree with TRBD2. From germline, CDR1 is MDHEN and CDR2 SYDVKM. V shed 7 bases and J 6 bases; nucleotides not matched to a gene: 13. The CDR3 sequence is 15 residues long. In DNA, the CDR3 is TGTGCCAGCACCCCCTCTTTAGCGGGAGATGGCGAGCAGTACTTC. Its protein product is CASTPSLAGDGEQYF.

The rearrangement joins TRBV21-1 to TRBJ2-1; the table's D call TRBD1 went unverified against the DNA. TRBV21-1 corresponds to a pseudogene. CDR3 length: 15 amino acids. The chain's CDR3 is CASSKQGQGDSEQFF. CDR3 nucleotides: TGTGCCAGCAGCAAACAGGGACAGGGGGACAGTGAGCAGTTCTTC.

This clone was detected only once. The chain couples TRBV7-9 to TRBJ2-5; 9 bases fit TRBD1. Germline CDR1 is SEHNR and CDR2 is FQNEAQ (reference sequence). V lost 1 base to trimming and J lost 3 bases; unmatched junction nucleotides: 3. This CDR3 is built from 15 residues. The CDR3 region is CASSLEGTGKETQYF. The CDR3, as DNA: TGTGCCAGCAGCTTAGAAGGGACAGGGAAAGAGACCCAGTACTTC.

This clone was recorded only once. The rearrangement links TRBV28 to TRBJ1-5, with D possibly being TRBD1 (5 bases). Germline lookup yields CDR1 MDHEN and CDR2 SYDVKM. This CDR3 contains 15 residues. With 5 bases removed from V and 4 bases from J, the gap between germline ends came to 15 bases. The DNA of the CDR3 is TGTGCCAGCAGTGTATCACGGGGGGGAAATCAGCCCCAGCATTTT. This translates into CASSVSRGGNQPQHF.

The chain couples TRBV28 to TRBJ1-5; 9 nucleotides align to TRBD1. CDR3 size: 17 residues. The germline CDR1 and CDR2 sequences are MDHEN and SYDVKM. V lost 5 bases and J lost 2; bases outside the gene matches: 10. The CDR3 DNA is TGTGCCAGCAGTCCTACAGGGGGCTGGTATCGCAATCAGCCCCAGCATTTT. This translates into CASSPTGGWYRNQPQHF.

V gene TRBV18 combines with J gene TRBJ2-1, with 11 positions matching TRBD2. The trim removed 6 bases at V and 3 bases at J, leaving 7 bases unmatched. This CDR3 has 16 residues. Germline V gene sequence: CDR1 KGHSH, CDR2 LQKENI. CDR3 in amino acids: CASSPIAGGNYNEQFF. In DNA form, the CDR3 reads TGTGCCAGCTCGCCAATAGCGGGGGGGAACTACAATGAGCAGTTCTTC.

This chain joins TRBV25-1 and TRBJ2-5; 9 bases match TRBD1. Per germline, CDR1 MGHDK and CDR2 SYGVNS. The CDR3 covers 16 residues. Unmatched junction bases numbered 9, after V lost 3 bases and J lost 4 bases. Here the CDR3 reads CASSDTSQGAGETQYF. The CDR3 DNA sequence: TGTGCCAGCAGTGATACCTCACAGGGGGCGGGAGAGACCCAGTACTTC.

This sequence joins TRBV19 and TRBJ2-2, with 10 bases matching TRBD2. Germline lookup yields CDR1 LNHDA and CDR2 SQIVND (reference sequence). Unmatched junction bases numbered 15, after V lost 5 bases and J lost 6 bases. This CDR3 is built from 18 residues. The CDR3, as DNA: TGTGCCAGTAGTGTCGTTCCGGGACTAGCGAGAGGGGCCGGGGAGCTGTTTTTT. Translation: CASSVVPGLARGAGELFF.

V is TRBV5-1 and J is TRBJ1-4, with a possible D match to TRBD1 (6 bases). With 4 bases removed from V and 10 bases from J, the gap between germline ends came to 17 bases. CDR1 SGHRS and CDR2 YFSETQ come from the germline V gene. The CDR3 sequence is 14 residues long. The CDR3 DNA reads TGCGCCAGCAGCCTCGAGGGGGGGGATGGAAAACTGTTTTTT. Its protein is CASSLEGGDGKLFF.

The chain uses TRBV5-4 and TRBJ2-7, with a tentative D call TRBD2 (6 bases). The V gene's germline CDR1 is SGHNT and CDR2 YYREEE (reference sequence). The CDR3 sequence is 15 residues long. The V and J ends lost 4 bases and 0 bases respectively, with 14 bases between them. The CDR3 here is CASSLPAGPSYEQYF. CDR3 coding DNA: TGTGCCAGCAGCCTACCAGCGGGTCCCTCCTACGAGCAGTACTTC.

V gene TRBV6-1 combines with J gene TRBJ1-3; TRBD1 is a possible D gene (6 bases). Looked up from germline, CDR1 is MNHNS and CDR2 is SASEGT. V lost 0 bases, J lost 4 bases, and 13 bases lay in between. The CDR3 runs to 16 residues. The CDR3 sequence is CASSEATRGSGNTIYF. Written as DNA, the CDR3 is TGTGCCAGCAGTGAAGCGACCAGGGGTTCGGGAAACACCATATATTTT.

J is TRBJ2-7 and V is TRBV7-2; D might be TRBD1 (6 bases). The CDR3 totals 12 residues. Germline V gene lookup returns CDR1 SGHTA and CDR2 FQGNSA. The germline V and J ends were trimmed by 4 bases and 5 bases, with 9 bases remaining between them. Here the CDR3 reads CASSSTGHEQYF. The CDR3 DNA reads TGTGCCAGCAGCTCGACAGGCCACGAGCAGTACTTC.

The CDR3 protein is CASSPGGALFLGAFF. CDR3 DNA sequence: TGTGCCAGCAGTCCTGGGGGGGCGCTTTTTCTGGGGGCTTTCTTT. The chain is built from TRBV28 and TRBJ1-1; a weak D match, TRBD1 (6 bases). Germline CDR1 and CDR2: MDHEN and SYDVKM. The germline V and J ends were trimmed by 5 bases and 11 bases, with 24 bases remaining between them. The CDR3 runs 15 residues.

The V call is TRBV11-2, the J call TRBJ2-7; tentatively, D is TRBD2 (6 bases). The CDR3 covers 15 residues. The V end lost 3 bases, the J end lost 4 bases, and 16 bases lay between the germline ends. The germline CDR1 and CDR2 sequences are SGHAT and FQNNGV. The CDR3 bases are TGTGCCAGCAGCTTCGGGACTTCCTGGGCATACGAGCAGTACTTC. Translated: CASSFGTSWAYEQYF.

V gene TRBV28 combines with J gene TRBJ2-7; 8 bases map to TRBD2. This CDR3 is 17 amino acids long. V trimming: 8 bases; J trimming: 9 bases; junction bases outside the gene matches: 24. CDR1 is MDHEN, CDR2 SYDVKM, per germline. In nucleotides, the CDR3 is TGTGCCAGCTCCCCCGCCGCTAGCGGGCCCTGGGGTTTCGCGCAGTACTTC. Residues: CASSPAASGPWGFAQYF.

The CDR3 reads CASSFSGTEAFF. The CDR3 nucleotides are TGTGCCAGCAGTTTTTCGGGGACTGAAGCTTTCTTT. This chain uses TRBV28 with TRBJ1-1; no definite D call. This CDR3 is 12 amino acids long. CDR1 and CDR2 (germline): MDHEN, SYDVKM. Trimming cost V 3 bases and J 5 bases, with 7 bases left between them.

J is TRBJ2-3 and V is TRBV30; 9 positions match TRBD2. With 4 bases clipped from V and 3 bases from J, the junction kept 5 bases outside the gene matches. Germline V gives CDR1 GTSNPN, CDR2 SVGIG (reference sequence). The length of the CDR3 is 14 residues. The CDR3 is CAWTSGTWTDTQYF. In DNA form, the CDR3 reads TGTGCCTGGACTAGCGGGACTTGGACAGATACGCAGTATTTT.

This chain connects TRBV10-3 to TRBJ2-5; D remains ambiguous. The V end was cut by 4 bases, the J end by 5 bases, with 14 bases between. Per germline, CDR1 ENHRY and CDR2 SYGVKD. This CDR3 comprises 14 residues. The CDR3 sequence: CAISADLLKETQYF. The CDR3 DNA sequence: TGTGCCATCAGTGCTGATCTACTAAAGGAGACCCAGTACTTC.

This sequence joins TRBV19 and TRBJ1-2; D is unresolved. The V gene's germline CDR1 is LNHDA and CDR2 SQIVND (reference sequence). This CDR3 is 15 amino acids long. Trimming took 1 base from V and 6 from J, leaving 15 bases between them. The CDR3 DNA reads as TGTGCCAGTAGTATAGGCCCGGGGTCGACGGATGGCTACACCTTC. As protein: CASSIGPGSTDGYTF. The full variable domain, rest sourced from reference TRBV19 and TRBJ1-2, is DGGITQSPKYLFRKEGQNVTLSCEQNLNHDAMYWYRQDPGQGLRLIYYSQIVNDFQKGDIAEGYSVSREKKESFPLTVTSAQKNPTAFYLCASSIGPGSTDGYTFGSGTRLTVV.

This clone appeared once. The rearrangement uses TRBV29-1 and TRBJ1-3; D is possibly TRBD1 (5 bases). In germline, CDR1 is SQVTM, CDR2 ANQGSEA. The CDR3 consists of 13 residues. The V end lost 6 bases, the J end lost 0 bases, and 9 bases lay between the germline ends. In DNA form, the CDR3 reads TGCAGCGTGACAGAGAGCTCTGGAAACACCATATATTTT. Translating it yields CSVTESSGNTIYF.

The chain is built from TRBV19 and TRBJ2-1; weak D call: TRBD2 (6 bases). The V end was cut by 1 base, the J end by 7 bases, with 14 bases between. The CDR3 covers 15 residues. Looked up from germline, CDR1 is LNHDA and CDR2 is SQIVND (reference sequence). The CDR3 DNA reads TGTGCCAGTAGTATAGTGCCGGGGGACGTTAATGAGCAGTTCTTC. Its protein is CASSIVPGDVNEQFF.

The chain carries TRBV19 and TRBJ1-2; possibly TRBD1 for D (6 bases). CDR3 length equals 16 residues. CDR1 is LNHDA, CDR2 SQIVND, per germline (reference sequence). Trimming took 8 bases from V and 2 from J, leaving 21 bases between them. As DNA, the CDR3 is TGTGCCAGTGTCGCTGAACACAGGGATTTAAACTATGGCTACACCTTC. It is translated as CASVAEHRDLNYGYTF.